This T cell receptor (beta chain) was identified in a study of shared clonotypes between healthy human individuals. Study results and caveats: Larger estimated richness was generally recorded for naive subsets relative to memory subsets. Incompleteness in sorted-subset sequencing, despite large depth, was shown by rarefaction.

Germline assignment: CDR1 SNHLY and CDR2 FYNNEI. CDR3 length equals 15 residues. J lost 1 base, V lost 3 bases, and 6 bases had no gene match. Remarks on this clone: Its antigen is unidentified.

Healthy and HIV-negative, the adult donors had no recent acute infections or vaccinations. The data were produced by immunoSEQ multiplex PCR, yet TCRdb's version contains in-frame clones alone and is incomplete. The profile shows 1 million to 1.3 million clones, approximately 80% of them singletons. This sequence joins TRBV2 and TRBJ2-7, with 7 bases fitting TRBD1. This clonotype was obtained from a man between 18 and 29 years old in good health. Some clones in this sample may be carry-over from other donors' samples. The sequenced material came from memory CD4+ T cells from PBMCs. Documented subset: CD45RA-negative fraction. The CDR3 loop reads CASSETRQGSYEQYF. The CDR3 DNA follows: TGTGCCAGCAGTGAGACGAGACAGGGATCCTACGAGCAGTACTTC.